One sample yielded the 4 T cell receptor beta chains listed below, sequenced in a study of blood T cell repertoires in COVID-19. Method: immunoSEQ multiplex PCR; TCRdb's copy keeps in-frame clones and lacks some. This table holds 150,000 to 170,000 clones, approximately 85% found once. The specimen sequenced was peripheral blood. The source of these receptors is a man in his fifties or sixties with COVID-19, enrolled during active disease.

This chain links TRBV4-2 with TRBJ2-5; TRBD2 matches at 9 bases. V was pared by 1 base and J by 5 bases, with 11 bases of the junction left unmatched. Germline CDR1 is LGHNA and CDR2 is YNFKEQ. The CDR3 is 17 amino acids. The CDR3 is CASSQVGRAGGGETQYF. The CDR3 DNA sequence: TGTGCCAGCAGCCAAGTCGGACGAGCGGGAGGAGGGGAGACCCAGTACTTC.

The J gene is TRBJ2-3, the V gene TRBV11-3; perhaps TRBD2 as D (6 bases). CDR3 length: 17 amino acids. V lost 4 bases, J lost 5 bases, and 22 bases lay in between. CDR1 and CDR2 from the germline V gene are SGHNT and YENEEA. The CDR3 protein is CASSSTRGELVGDTQYF. CDR3 nucleotides: TGTGCCAGCAGCTCGACTAGGGGTGAATTAGTCGGAGATACGCAGTATTTT.

V and J are TRBV3-1 (or the pseudogene TRBV3-2) and TRBJ2-2; D is ambiguous. Germline V gene data show CDR1 as LGHDT and CDR2 as YNNKEL (reference sequence). The V end lost 2 bases, the J end lost 1 base, and 8 bases lay between the germline ends. There are 15 residues in the CDR3. The CDR3 loop is CASSQLLGNTGELFF. The CDR3 nucleotides read TGTGCCAGCAGCCAACTTCTAGGGAACACCGGGGAGCTGTTTTTT.

The chain employs TRBV28 and TRBJ1-4; D is undetermined. V was cut by 7 bases and J by 5 bases, with 17 bases left in between. Germline V gene data show CDR1 as MDHEN and CDR2 as SYDVKM. This CDR3 has 15 amino acids. The CDR3 loop is CASTSNGVTNEKLFF. Here the CDR3 DNA reads TGTGCCAGCACCTCTAACGGGGTCACCAATGAAAAACTGTTTTTT.